This TCR beta chain was captured in a study of blood T cell repertoires in COVID-19. Recruitment covered 25 or so US areas and drew participants whose ages spanned 18 to 89 years. Cohort 3 donors counted as recovered after two negative PCRs, clearance, or resolved symptoms. Using immunoSEQ multiplex PCR, the repertoire was profiled, and TCRdb retains in-frame clones only, with some absent. The table lists around 110,000 clones, 84% of them singletons. Germline assignment: CDR1 SGHNT and CDR2 YENEEA. J was trimmed by 2 bases and V by 5 bases; bases with no gene match: 8. This CDR3 spans 15 amino acids.

The chain links TRBV11-3 to TRBJ2-7; TRBD1 matches 8 bases. The source material was PBMCs or T cells enriched from blood (not recorded which). The clonotype was recovered from a woman under 40 who had recovered from COVID-19. The CDR3 coding sequence is TGTGCCAGCAGCCTTAGGGGGACAGGACCCTACGAGCAGTACTTC. It codes for CASSLRGTGPYEQYF.